Below, 19 T cell receptor beta chains from the same sample are listed, as sequenced in a study of T cells in localized non-small cell lung cancer. Libraries were prepared by immunoSEQ multiplex PCR; TCRdb keeps only in-frame clonotypes and omits some of them. The table has about 1,000 clones, under 35% seen once; the top ten hold 25% to 35%. This sample comprised normal lung tissue next to the tumor, obtained before any cancer treatment. The receptors were gathered from a male donor at least 60 years old with stage II lung adenocarcinoma.

By sample share, this clone is medium-sized. V usage is TRBV6-8 and J usage is TRBJ2-7; TRBD2 agrees at 8 bases. This CDR3 is 12 amino acids long. CDR1 MNHGY and CDR2 SAAAGT come from the germline V gene. V shed 6 bases and J 6 bases; nucleotides not matched to a gene: 4. CDR3 nucleotide sequence: TGTGCCAGCAGCCCCGGGGGGGCCGAGCAGTACTTC. It encodes CASSPGGAEQYF.

The chain combines TRBV10-2 with TRBJ1-5; D uncertain. Germline-derived CDR1 and CDR2 are WSHSY and SAAADI. V dropped 0 bases and J dropped 6 bases, with 12 bases sitting between them. The CDR3 covers 15 residues. The CDR3 loop reads CASSESDYRSQPQHF. CDR3 sequence (DNA): TGCGCCAGCAGTGAGTCGGACTACCGGAGTCAGCCCCAGCATTTT.

The gene calls are TRBV6-1 and TRBJ2-7; no firm D call. V was clipped by 1 base and J by 3 bases, with 7 bases between them. CDR3 length: 13 amino acids. The V gene's germline CDR1 is MNHNS and CDR2 SASEGT. The CDR3 loop is CASSEGLYYEQYF. In DNA, the CDR3 is TGTGCCAGCAGTGAAGGGCTATACTACGAGCAGTACTTC.

This sequence joins TRBV4-1 and TRBJ2-1, with 8 bases matching TRBD1. Germline assignment: CDR1 MGHRA and CDR2 YSYEKL. There are 16 residues in the CDR3. After removal of 3 bases from V and 2 bases from J, the junction contained 6 bases not matched to a gene. The chain's CDR3 is CASSHHTGGPYNEQFF. The CDR3 nucleotides read TGCGCCAGCAGCCATCATACAGGGGGACCCTACAATGAGCAGTTCTTC.

This clone is medium-sized within its sample. The rearrangement links TRBV9 to TRBJ2-3, with unresolved D. The length of the CDR3 is 14 residues. The V end was cut by 5 bases, the J end by 0 bases, with 10 bases between. Per the germline V gene, CDR1 is SGDLS and CDR2 is YYNGEE. The CDR3 sequence is CASSEVASTDTQYF. CDR3 coding DNA: TGTGCCAGCAGTGAAGTGGCGAGCACAGATACGCAGTATTTT.

This clone has only a few counts. V is TRBV19 and J is TRBJ1-1; 10 bases map to TRBD1. CDR3 length: 15 amino acids. Germline-derived CDR1 and CDR2 are LNHDA and SQIVND (reference sequence). V was clipped by 10 bases and J by 0 bases; unmatched bases: 8. The CDR3 DNA follows: TGTGCCACCGGGACAGGGGTTGCCTTGAACACTGAAGCTTTCTTT. Translation gives CATGTGVALNTEAFF.

This sequence joins TRBV19 and TRBJ2-3, with D possibly matching TRBD1 (6 bases). V lost 6 bases and J lost 2, with 18 bases in between. The V gene's germline CDR1 is LNHDA and CDR2 SQIVND (reference sequence). This CDR3 has 16 amino acids. The CDR3 region has the DNA TGTGCCAGTAGCTCGACAGGTGGGGGATCCACAGATACGCAGTATTTT. It is translated as CASSSTGGGSTDTQYF.

The chain is built from TRBV30 and TRBJ1-5; a weak D match, TRBD1 (6 bases). With 4 bases removed from V and 7 bases from J, the gap between germline ends came to 11 bases. The CDR3 totals 12 residues. Looked up from germline, CDR1 is GTSNPN and CDR2 is SVGIG (reference sequence). The CDR3 sequence is CAWTGDDQPQHF. Here the CDR3 DNA reads TGTGCCTGGACAGGGGACGACCAGCCCCAGCATTTT.

This clone was observed a handful of times. This sequence joins TRBV6-8 and TRBJ2-1; a weak D match, TRBD2 (5 bases). The ends were cut back, 5 bases at V and 1 base at J, with 6 bases in the middle. CDR1 and CDR2 (germline): MNHGY, SAAAGT. CDR3 length: 13 amino acids. CDR3 sequence reads: CASSDYSYNEQFF. The CDR3 DNA reads TGTGCCAGCAGTGACTATTCCTACAATGAGCAGTTCTTC.

This clone appeared a few times. The rearrangement uses TRBV11-3 and TRBJ1-3; D remains ambiguous. The CDR3 runs to 14 residues. Germline CDR1 SGHNT, CDR2 YENEEA. The V and J ends lost 3 bases and 0 bases respectively, with 6 bases between them. Written as DNA, the CDR3 is TGTGCCAGCAGCTTTCCAATCTCTGGAAACACCATATATTTT. Translated, it gives CASSFPISGNTIYF.

This clone was detected once. The rearrangement uses TRBV18 and TRBJ2-1; maybe TRBD1 (6 bases). This CDR3 spans 15 amino acids. CDR1 KGHSH and CDR2 LQKENI come from the germline V gene. Between the trimmed V and J ends, which lost 0 bases and 0 bases, there was a span of 6 bases. In DNA form, the CDR3 reads TGTGCCAGCTCACCACCGGGGGCCTCCTACAATGAGCAGTTCTTC. Translated, it gives CASSPPGASYNEQFF.

This clone was seen only a few times. J is TRBJ2-3 and V is TRBV6-8; possible D gene TRBD1, 5 bases. The CDR3 is made up of 14 amino acids. Germline CDR1 MNHGY, CDR2 SAAAGT. Trimming cost V 8 bases and J 8 bases, with 20 bases left between them. For the CDR3, the DNA is TGTGCCAGCGGGGCGGCGCTCCTCCCCGGTACGCAGTATTTT. It translates to CASGAALLPGTQYF.

This clone is judged large. This chain joins TRBV6-8 and TRBJ2-1, with 7 bases lining up with TRBD2. J was trimmed by 0 bases and V by 8 bases; bases with no gene match: 7. The CDR3 is 15 residues long. Looked up from germline, CDR1 is MNHGY and CDR2 is SAAAGT. This chain's CDR3 is CASRSGGYSYNEQFF. In DNA form, the CDR3 reads TGTGCCAGCCGATCCGGGGGGTACTCCTACAATGAGCAGTTCTTC.

The chain employs TRBV19 and TRBJ1-1; the D gene is possibly TRBD1 (5 bases). V gave up 8 bases and J gave up 3 bases, with 16 bases separating them. Germline lookup yields CDR1 LNHDA and CDR2 SQIVND (reference sequence). CDR3 length equals 14 residues. The chain's CDR3 is CASRVGRGHTEAFF. DNA for the CDR3: TGTGCCAGTCGAGTAGGGAGGGGTCACACTGAAGCTTTCTTT.

The chain joins TRBV4-1 to TRBJ2-1; 10 bases fit TRBD2. Germline V gene data show CDR1 as MGHRA and CDR2 as YSYEKL. This CDR3 region has 17 residues. Trimming cost V 4 bases and J 8 bases; bases outside gene matches: 14. This chain's CDR3 is CASSPLFVAGGTDEQFF. The CDR3 DNA reads TGCGCCAGCAGCCCATTATTCGTAGCGGGAGGTACCGATGAGCAGTTCTTC.

By its share, this clone is large. The chain uses TRBV9 and TRBJ2-3; either TRBD1 or TRBD2 may supply D (5 bases each). The germline CDR1 and CDR2 sequences are SGDLS and YYNGEE. The CDR3 runs to 12 residues. With 5 bases removed from V and 5 bases from J, the gap between germline ends came to 9 bases. The CDR3 region has the DNA TGTGCCAGCAGTGCTGGGGGAGATACGCAGTATTTT. Translation gives CASSAGGDTQYF.

This sequence joins TRBV29-1 and TRBJ2-1, with 8 positions matching TRBD2. CDR1 is SQVTM, CDR2 ANQGSEA, per germline. V was pared by 4 bases and J by 4 bases, with 6 bases of the junction left unmatched. CDR3 length: 14 residues. The CDR3, as DNA: TGCAGCGTTGGGGCTAGCGGGTTATACAATGAGCAGTTCTTC. This translates into CSVGASGLYNEQFF.

The gene calls are TRBV18 and TRBJ2-7; D remains ambiguous. CDR3 length: 12 residues. Trimming removed 5 bases from V and 7 bases from J, with 12 bases in between. Germline CDR1 reads KGHSH; CDR2 reads LQKENI. CDR3 protein: CASSAMSFEQYF. Written as DNA, the CDR3 is TGTGCCAGCTCAGCCATGTCGTTTGAGCAGTACTTC.

This clone turned up a few times. The CDR3 region is CASSSGTDIYSNQPQHF. Here the CDR3 DNA reads TGTGCCAGCAGTTCGGGGACGGACATCTATAGCAATCAGCCCCAGCATTTT. V and J are TRBV6-8 and TRBJ1-5; tentative D call: TRBD1 (5 bases). Germline V CDR1 and CDR2: MNHGY, SAAAGT. CDR3 length: 17 residues. V lost 4 bases to trimming and J lost 0 bases, with 16 bases between them.